The 24 T cell receptor beta chains below all came from one sample that was sequenced in a study of T cells in localized non-small cell lung cancer. The data were produced by immunoSEQ multiplex PCR, yet TCRdb's version contains in-frame clones alone and is incomplete. The sample has 20,000 to 30,000 clones, approximately 86% seen once. The sample in question was peripheral blood, obtained before any cancer treatment. All receptors come from a male donor older than 55 with stage II squamous cell lung carcinoma.

This clone was found once. The rearrangement joins TRBV7-3 to TRBJ2-2, with D tentatively TRBD1 (5 bases). From germline, CDR1 is SGHTA and CDR2 FQGTGA. The CDR3 has 14 residues. V lost 5 bases, J lost 7 bases, and 14 bases lay in between. DNA of the CDR3: TGTGCCAGCAGCCCTTGGCAAGGGGACGGGGAGCTGTTTTTT. Its translation: CASSPWQGDGELFF.

This clone is medium-sized by share. The V gene is TRBV28, the J gene TRBJ1-5; the match to TRBD1 covers 8 bases. V trimming: 4 bases; J trimming: 7 bases; junction bases outside the gene matches: 3. CDR3 size: 13 residues. The germline gives CDR1 MDHEN, CDR2 SYDVKM. The CDR3 sequence is CASSWTGRQPQHF. The DNA for the CDR3 is TGTGCCAGCAGTTGGACAGGGAGACAGCCCCAGCATTTT.

The V gene is TRBV18, the J gene TRBJ1-4; a weak D match, TRBD1 (5 bases). CDR1 and CDR2 (germline): KGHSH, LQKENI. This CDR3 has 15 residues. V was cut by 3 bases and J by 6 bases, with 14 bases left in between. In DNA, the CDR3 is TGTGCCAGCTCACCCCTTTTGACAGCGCATGAAAAACTGTTTTTT. Translation: CASSPLLTAHEKLFF.

V gene TRBV6-5 combines with J gene TRBJ1-2; D is uncertain. Germline V lookup: CDR1 MNHEY, CDR2 SVGAGI. The ends were cut back, 8 bases at V and 3 bases at J, with 4 bases in the middle. The CDR3 is 10 residues long. The CDR3 region has the DNA TGTGCCAGCGGGGACTATGGCTACACCTTC. Translated, it gives CASGDYGYTF.

The chain combines TRBV7-3 with TRBJ2-6; D remains unclear. V was pared by 2 bases and J by 2 bases, with 7 bases between. The CDR3 spans 15 residues. Germline CDR1 reads SGHTA; CDR2 reads FQGTGA. CDR3 amino acids: CASSLHTPGANVLTF. In nucleotides, the CDR3 is TGTGCCAGCAGCTTACACACACCTGGGGCCAACGTCCTGACTTTC.

This sequence joins TRBV11-3 and TRBJ2-1; D is possibly TRBD2 (6 bases). The CDR3 loop spans 12 amino acids. The germline CDR1 and CDR2 sequences are SGHNT and YENEEA. Trimming took off 3 bases at V and 10 bases at J, with 10 bases between the two ends. CDR3 protein: CASSFSGREQFF. The CDR3 bases are TGTGCCAGCAGCTTTTCGGGGAGGGAGCAGTTCTTC.

The count of this clone is one. The chain joins TRBV5-1 to TRBJ2-3; TRBD2 agrees at 7 bases. V dropped 4 bases and J dropped 4; count of bases not matched to a gene: 6. The length of the CDR3 is 14 residues. Per the germline V gene, CDR1 is SGHRS and CDR2 is YFSETQ. CDR3 region: CASSPQTSSDTQYF. CDR3 sequence (DNA): TGCGCCAGCAGCCCGCAGACTAGCTCAGATACGCAGTATTTT. Variable domain in full (rest from reference TRBV5-1 and TRBJ2-3): KAGVTQTPRYLIKTRGQQVTLSCSPISGHRSVSWYQQTPGQGLQFLFEYFSETQRNKGNFPGRFSGRQFSNSRSEMNVSTLELGDSALYLCASSPQTSSDTQYFGPGTRLTVL.

This clone was seen only a few times. The chain recombines TRBV25-1 with TRBJ2-7; the D is unclear. This CDR3 is 15 amino acids long. The germline V gene has CDR1 MGHDK and CDR2 SYGVNS. Trimming stripped 4 bases from V and 0 bases from J, with 13 bases between. CDR3 residues: CASSGQDTYSYEQYF. Here the CDR3 DNA reads TGTGCCAGCAGTGGTCAAGACACCTACTCCTACGAGCAGTACTTC.

The chain carries TRBV30 and TRBJ2-3; D is possibly TRBD2 (5 bases). Germline values: CDR1 GTSNPN, CDR2 SVGIG (reference sequence). Trimming left V 3 bases short and J 2 bases short, with 24 bases between. This CDR3 has 18 residues. CDR3: CAWRPTSLRVTTTDTQYF. CDR3 DNA: TGTGCCTGGAGACCTACATCTTTGCGTGTGACTACCACAGATACGCAGTATTTT.

The rearrangement uses TRBV27 and TRBJ2-7; weak D call: TRBD1 (6 bases). Trimming cost V 2 bases and J 1 base, with 12 bases left between them. The CDR3 totals 15 residues. In germline, CDR1 is MNHEY, CDR2 SMNVEV (reference sequence). The CDR3 DNA is TGTGCCAGCAGTTTACTCCCTAGGGGGTCCTACGAGCAGTACTTC. It translates to CASSLLPRGSYEQYF.

This clone is a singleton in its sample. This chain uses TRBV27 with TRBJ1-3, with 8 bases aligning to TRBD1. With V trimmed by 5 bases and J by 1 base, 1 base remained unmatched. The germline V gene has CDR1 MNHEY and CDR2 SMNVEV (reference sequence). This CDR3 region has 14 residues. DNA for the CDR3: TGTGCCAGCAGTAGACAGGGGTCTGGAAACACCATATATTTT. This translates into CASSRQGSGNTIYF.

This clone appeared once. The chain has TRBV5-6 and TRBJ1-2; D unresolved. Germline loops: CDR1 SGHDT, CDR2 YYEEEE. V lost 0 bases to trimming and J lost 2 bases, with 2 bases between them. The CDR3 is 12 residues long. The CDR3 protein is CASSLENYGYTF. The CDR3 DNA is TGTGCCAGCAGCTTGGAAAACTATGGCTACACCTTC.

This clone has only a few counts. The chain links TRBV11-3 to TRBJ1-4; no reliable D call. The germline V gene has CDR1 SGHNT and CDR2 YENEEA. V was cut by 4 bases and J by 5 bases, with 14 bases left in between. The CDR3 sequence is 15 residues long. The CDR3 bases are TGTGCCAGCAGCTCTTCGCCGAGGGTAAATGAAAAACTGTTTTTT. Translation: CASSSSPRVNEKLFF.

This chain connects TRBV5-5 to TRBJ2-7; a possible D gene is TRBD2 (6 bases). The V and J ends lost 4 bases and 1 base respectively, with 15 bases between them. The V gene's germline CDR1 is SGHKS and CDR2 YYEKEE (reference sequence). CDR3 length: 15 residues. This chain's CDR3 is CASSGGSGRSYEQYF. The CDR3 DNA follows: TGTGCCAGCAGCGGAGGGTCCGGTCGGTCCTACGAGCAGTACTTC. Complete variable domain (other parts from reference TRBV5-5 and TRBJ2-7): DAGVTQSPTHLIKTRGQQVTLRCSPISGHKSVSWYQQVLGQGPQFIFQYYEKEERGRGNFPDRFSARQFPNYSSELNVNALLLGDSALYLCASSGGSGRSYEQYFGPGTRLTVT.

A single count supports this clone. The V call is TRBV4-2, the J call TRBJ2-3; TRBD2 aligns across 9 bases. The CDR3 contains 16 residues. Germline assignment: CDR1 LGHNA and CDR2 YNFKEQ. Trimming cost V 1 base and J 2 bases; bases outside gene matches: 4. The CDR3 loop reads CASSQGLAAFTDTQYF. For the CDR3, the DNA is TGTGCCAGCAGCCAAGGACTAGCGGCCTTCACAGATACGCAGTATTTT.

The rearrangement joins TRBV5-1 to TRBJ2-5; D gene unclear. Trimming took 1 base from V and 1 from J, leaving 8 bases between them. The CDR3 runs to 14 residues. Per the germline V gene, CDR1 is SGHRS and CDR2 is YFSETQ. CDR3 DNA: TGCGCCAGCAGCTTGCGTGCGGTCCAAGAGACCCAGTACTTC. This codes for CASSLRAVQETQYF.

This chain uses TRBV19 with TRBJ1-1; TRBD1 aligns across 10 bases. The CDR3 has 14 amino acids. The V gene's germline CDR1 is LNHDA and CDR2 SQIVND (reference sequence). Trimming took 5 bases from V and 6 from J; bases not matched to a gene: 6. The CDR3 sequence is CASSWGTGAAEAFF. CDR3 sequence (DNA): TGTGCCAGTAGTTGGGGGACAGGGGCTGCTGAAGCTTTCTTT.

The chain employs TRBV6-1 and TRBJ2-7; either TRBD1 or TRBD2 may fit D (5 bases each). The length of the CDR3 is 13 residues. V was cut by 1 base and J by 2 bases, with 6 bases left in between. Germline V gene sequence: CDR1 MNHNS, CDR2 SASEGT. The CDR3 nucleotides are TGTGCCAGCAGTGAAGGAGGGGCCTACGAGCAGTACTTC. This gives the protein CASSEGGAYEQYF.

This chain connects TRBV6-1 to TRBJ2-5, with D perhaps given as TRBD1 or TRBD2 (5 bases each). CDR3 size: 16 residues. V was shortened by 3 bases and J by 5 bases, with 19 bases between the two germline ends. Germline CDR1 MNHNS, CDR2 SASEGT. The chain's CDR3 is CASSDGRDKEGETQYF. CDR3 in DNA: TGTGCCAGCAGTGACGGGCGAGACAAAGAGGGGGAGACCCAGTACTTC.

This clone was seen only once. The chain links TRBV19 to TRBJ2-7, with 10 bases fitting TRBD1. The germline CDR1 and CDR2 sequences are LNHDA and SQIVND (reference sequence). There are 15 residues in the CDR3. J lost 2 bases, V lost 3 bases, and 4 bases had no gene match. Here the CDR3 reads CASSIGTGATYEQYF. The CDR3 bases are TGTGCCAGTAGTATTGGGACAGGGGCTACCTACGAGCAGTACTTC.

The rearrangement links TRBV28 to TRBJ1-4; no clear D. The CDR3 is 15 residues long. With 3 bases removed from V and 5 bases from J, the gap between germline ends came to 13 bases. Germline-derived CDR1 and CDR2 are MDHEN and SYDVKM. The CDR3 protein is CASSFVQEPNEKLFF. The DNA for the CDR3 is TGTGCCAGCAGTTTTGTGCAGGAACCCAATGAAAAACTGTTTTTT.

The chain has TRBV27 and TRBJ1-2, with D hard to call. Trimming stripped 1 base from V and 3 bases from J, with 6 bases between. The CDR3 loop spans 13 amino acids. The germline V gene encodes CDR1 MNHEY and CDR2 SMNVEV (reference sequence). In nucleotides, the CDR3 is TGTGCCAGCAGTTTATACCCGGACTATGGCTACACCTTC. Amino acids: CASSLYPDYGYTF.

V gene TRBV5-6 combines with J gene TRBJ2-1; D ambiguous. The CDR3 covers 11 residues. V was cut by 5 bases and J by 5 bases, with 5 bases left in between. Germline V lookup: CDR1 SGHDT, CDR2 YYEEEE. The chain's CDR3 is CASRIDNEQFF. The CDR3 bases are TGTGCCAGCAGAATTGACAATGAGCAGTTCTTC.

The genes are TRBV7-2 and TRBJ1-1, with D possibly being TRBD1 (5 bases). Trimming pared 2 bases from V and 0 bases from J, leaving 10 bases between. The germline gives CDR1 SGHTA, CDR2 FQGNSA. There are 15 residues in the CDR3. This chain's CDR3 is CASSLQGRMNTEAFF. The CDR3 DNA reads TGTGCCAGCAGCTTACAGGGACGGATGAACACTGAAGCTTTCTTT.